This entry lists 11 T cell receptor beta chains sequenced from one sample in a study of CD8+ T cells in alopecia areata. It was cDNA, reverse transcribed from extracted RNA, that served as the sequencing template. Libraries were prepared by immunoSEQ multiplex PCR; TCRdb keeps only in-frame clonotypes and omits some of them. Found here are 150,000 to 200,000 clones, under 80% of them singletons; the top ten hold roughly 1.3%. Treatment given: oral pan-JAK inhibitor, 5-10 mg twice daily. The starting material was CD4+ T cells sorted from blood, obtained between weeks 49 and 50, from a patient treated with tofacitinib. These receptor sequences come from a human donor with alopecia areata.

There are a few counts of this clone. The V gene is TRBV30, the J gene TRBJ2-5; 13 nucleotides line up with TRBD2. V lost 5 bases to trimming and J lost 10 bases; unmatched junction nucleotides: 4. The CDR3 loop spans 12 amino acids. Per the germline V gene, CDR1 is GTSNPN and CDR2 is SVGIG (reference sequence). As DNA, the CDR3 is TGTGCCTGGGTGGGACTAGCGGGGAGCCAGTACTTC. It codes for CAWVGLAGSQYF.

The chain combines TRBV4-3 with TRBJ2-5; perhaps TRBD2 as D (6 bases). This CDR3 is 15 amino acids long. Germline V gene lookup returns CDR1 LGHNA and CDR2 YSLEER. V dropped 5 bases and J dropped 5 bases, with 18 bases sitting between them. CDR3 in DNA: TGCGCCAGCAGCAGGGGACTGTCCCGTGCGGAGACCCAGTACTTC. Translating it yields CASSRGLSRAETQYF.

As regards this clone: The same CDR3 also results from other DNA sequences found in this sample. The chain carries TRBV30 and TRBJ1-6; TRBD1 agrees at 8 bases. V lost 3 bases, J lost 8 bases, and 3 bases stayed unmatched. The length of the CDR3 is 13 residues. Germline CDR1 reads GTSNPN; CDR2 reads SVGIG (reference sequence). For the CDR3, the DNA is TGTGCCTGGAGCGACAGGGGAGATTCACCCCTCCACTTT. It encodes CAWSDRGDSPLHF.

The chain has TRBV4-1 and TRBJ1-5, with a possible D match to TRBD1 (5 bases). Germline V CDR1 and CDR2: MGHRA, YSYEKL. This CDR3 has 14 amino acids. Trimming cost V 1 base and J 6 bases, with 10 bases left between them. CDR3 sequence: CASSQGGVGQPQHF. In DNA, the CDR3 is TGCGCCAGCAGCCAAGGAGGGGTCGGTCAGCCCCAGCATTTT.

This chain joins TRBV15 and TRBJ2-3, with D possibly being TRBD2 (5 bases). The CDR3 consists of 14 residues. Germline V gene lookup returns CDR1 LNHNV and CDR2 YYDKDF (reference sequence). V was pared by 5 bases and J by 2 bases, with 11 bases between. The CDR3 nucleotides read TGTGCCACCAGCGAGATGGAGGCCACAGATACGCAGTATTTT. Residues: CATSEMEATDTQYF.

The chain couples TRBV5-1 to TRBJ2-2, with D perhaps being TRBD1 or TRBD2 (5 bases each). V dropped 2 bases and J dropped 4 bases, with 12 bases sitting between them. Germline V lookup: CDR1 SGHRS, CDR2 YFSETQ. The CDR3 length is 15 residues. The CDR3 here is CASSFMTGTTGELFF. CDR3 coding DNA: TGCGCCAGCAGCTTTATGACGGGGACCACCGGGGAGCTGTTTTTT.

The rearrangement uses TRBV4-3 and TRBJ2-3; no firm D call. This CDR3 has 16 amino acids. Trimming took off 2 bases at V and 0 bases at J, with 12 bases between the two ends. CDR1 is LGHNA and CDR2 is YSLEER in the germline V gene. CDR3 sequence reads: CASSQRGGSSTDTQYF. The CDR3 DNA is TGCGCCAGCAGCCAAAGAGGTGGGTCAAGCACAGATACGCAGTATTTT.

Remarks on this clone: Other DNA sequences in the sample encode the same CDR3. The chain uses TRBV9 and TRBJ2-1, with D uncertain. V was trimmed by 4 bases and J by 0 bases, leaving 5 bases between them. This CDR3 has 13 amino acids. Germline CDR1 reads SGDLS; CDR2 reads YYNGEE. The CDR3 coding sequence is TGTGCCAGCAGCTTGAGCTCCTACAATGAGCAGTTCTTC. This encodes CASSLSSYNEQFF.

J is TRBJ2-1 and V is TRBV19, with a tentative D call TRBD1 (5 bases). The germline CDR1 and CDR2 sequences are LNHDA and SQIVND (reference sequence). This CDR3 has 13 amino acids. V dropped 11 bases and J dropped 3 bases, with 14 bases sitting between them. For the CDR3, the DNA is TGTGCCGCTAGTCAGGGCGTCTACAATGAGCAGTTCTTC. Translation: CAASQGVYNEQFF.

The chain carries TRBV15 and TRBJ2-1, with TRBD1 matching over 7 bases. Per germline, CDR1 LNHNV and CDR2 YYDKDF (reference sequence). CDR3 length: 15 amino acids. With 5 bases clipped from V and 2 bases from J, the junction kept 6 bases outside the gene matches. The chain's CDR3 is CATSPGQGAYNEQFF. The CDR3, as DNA: TGTGCCACCAGCCCCGGGCAGGGGGCCTACAATGAGCAGTTCTTC.

The chain joins TRBV15 to TRBJ2-6, with D perhaps given as TRBD1 or TRBD2 (5 bases each). Trimming left V 0 bases short and J 1 base short, with 19 bases between. Germline CDR1 reads LNHNV; CDR2 reads YYDKDF (reference sequence). This CDR3 region has 20 residues. The CDR3 DNA follows: TGTGCCACCAGCAGAGACCGGTGGGACGGCCGAGGGTCTGGGGCCAACGTCCTGACTTTC. Translating it yields CATSRDRWDGRGSGANVLTF.